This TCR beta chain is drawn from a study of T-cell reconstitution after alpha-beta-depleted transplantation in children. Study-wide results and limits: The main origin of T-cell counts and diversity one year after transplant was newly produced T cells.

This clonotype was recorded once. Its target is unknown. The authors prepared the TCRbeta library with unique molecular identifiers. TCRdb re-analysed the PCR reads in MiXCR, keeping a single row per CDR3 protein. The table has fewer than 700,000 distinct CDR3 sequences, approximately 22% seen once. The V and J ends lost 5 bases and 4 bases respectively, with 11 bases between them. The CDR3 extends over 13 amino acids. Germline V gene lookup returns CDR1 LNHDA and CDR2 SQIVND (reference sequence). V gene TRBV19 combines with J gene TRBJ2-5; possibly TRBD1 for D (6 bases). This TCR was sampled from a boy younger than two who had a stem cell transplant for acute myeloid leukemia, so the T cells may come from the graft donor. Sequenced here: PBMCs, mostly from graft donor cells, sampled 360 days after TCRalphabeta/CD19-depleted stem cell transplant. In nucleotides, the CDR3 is TGTGCCAGTAGTGCACAGGGACGAGAGACCCAGTACTTC. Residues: CASSAQGRETQYF.